The 5 T cell receptor beta chains below come from one sample, sequenced in a study of blood T cell repertoires in COVID-19. Sequenced by immunoSEQ multiplex PCR; TCRdb stores in-frame clones only, minus some. The table lists roughly 300,000 clones, around 85% of them singletons. Sequencing was carried out using PBMCs or T cells enriched from blood (not recorded which). These TCRs come from a woman between 40 and 50 years old with acute COVID-19.

The chain uses TRBV2 and TRBJ2-1; D perhaps matches TRBD2 (6 bases). Germline loops: CDR1 SNHLY, CDR2 FYNNEI. CDR3 length equals 13 residues. V gave up 8 bases and J gave up 0 bases, with 8 bases separating them. The CDR3 DNA reads as TGTGCCAGCCTGACTAGCTCCTACAATGAGCAGTTCTTC. Its translation is CASLTSSYNEQFF. The full variable domain, completed using reference TRBV2 and TRBJ2-1, is EPEVTQTPSHQVTQMGQEVILRCVPISNHLYFYWYRQILGQKVEFLVSFYNNEISEKSEIFDDQFSVERPDGSNFTLKIRSTKLEDSAMYFCASLTSSYNEQFFGPGTRLTVL.

This clone was found once. The gene calls are TRBV20-1 and TRBJ2-3; D possibly corresponds to TRBD1 (5 bases). Germline loops: CDR1 DFQATT, CDR2 SNEGSKA (reference sequence). This CDR3 is built from 15 residues. Trimming took off 3 bases at V and 4 bases at J, with 17 bases between the two ends. CDR3 in amino acids: CSASFAAGIADTQYF. CDR3 DNA: TGCAGTGCTAGTTTCGCGGCAGGGATTGCAGATACGCAGTATTTT.

This clone has a single count. The V call is TRBV28, the J call TRBJ1-4; D perhaps matches TRBD1 (6 bases). From germline, CDR1 is MDHEN and CDR2 SYDVKM. There are 15 residues in the CDR3. Trimming removed 3 bases at V and 5 bases at J, with 13 bases between. The CDR3 region is CASSFPDSLNEKLFF. The CDR3, as DNA: TGTGCCAGCAGTTTTCCGGACAGCCTGAATGAAAAACTGTTTTTT.

The chain couples TRBV4-3 to TRBJ1-6; no reliable D call. The length of the CDR3 is 15 residues. V was shortened by 0 bases and J by 5 bases, with 8 bases between the two germline ends. CDR1 LGHNA and CDR2 YSLEER come from the germline V gene. DNA of the CDR3: TGCGCCAGCAGCCAAGATTCCGGGAATAATTCACCCCTCCACTTT. This translates into CASSQDSGNNSPLHF.

The chain employs TRBV5-6 and TRBJ1-4; a possible D gene is TRBD1 (6 bases). Germline V gene data show CDR1 as SGHDT and CDR2 as YYEEEE. Trimming shortened V by 3 bases and J by 7 bases, and 16 bases separated the two germline ends. CDR3 length equals 15 residues. CDR3 in DNA: TGTGCCAGCAGCTCGGACAGAACTAGCGCTGAAAAACTGTTTTTT. This encodes CASSSDRTSAEKLFF.